This T cell receptor (beta chain) is drawn from a study of cytomegalovirus exposure and HLA in healthy donors (dated by TCRdb to 2016 to 2017). Broadly, across the study: In an earlier analysis of about 560 of the donors, around 300 Gb of sequence data and approximately 100 million unique TCR beta sequences from approximately 180 million T cells were reported. Both class I and class II loci were covered by HLA typing, at four-digit resolution. Because of strong linkage in the cohort, four or five DR-DQ haplotypes were treated as single units for association and clustering. Donor age, sex, ethnicity and CMV serostatus were compiled alongside the repertoire data. A separate validation cohort of approximately 120 different subjects was used in addition to the 666-subject first cohort. Among under 450 genotyped donors of the cohort, an average of about 240,000 unique TCR beta nucleotide sequences were sequenced per donor, roughly a sixth of them non-productive. The later analysis used no new phenotypic data to find candidate immune exposures, relying instead on TCR beta sequences and their occurrence across donors. The number of donors typed differed by locus, with about 620-630 for A, B, C, DRB1 and DQB1, about 500 for DQA1, approximately 580 for DPA1, and over 400 for DPB1. The study combined high-throughput TCR immunosequencing, statistical association of individual TCRs with disease status, and machine learning to predict cytomegalovirus infection status. Every repertoire in the discovery cohort had been generated on one and the same sequencing platform. To decide whether each TCR beta V gene segment behaved as functional or pseudogenic, an earlier analysis of some 540 of the donors relied on high-throughput TCR beta sequencing. Of the roughly 400 genotyped donors, about 80% fell in the genetic ancestry cluster associated with self-reported Caucasian donors. The study aimed to test whether signatures of past pathogen exposure could be identified by cataloging public T cell receptors. A later genetic analysis used genome-wide SNP genotypes for 398 of the 666 donors, treating that subset as a discovery cohort. To study patterns of TCR occurrence, a later analysis re-analyzed previously published TCR beta repertoires from 666 donors and added high-resolution HLA genotyping. Using immunosequencing, the study profiled T cell repertoires from around 670 subjects and related those repertoires to cytomegalovirus serostatus. An early release that covered approximately 600 HLA-typed donors contained about 300 gigabases of sequencing data and around 80 million unique TCR sequences.

The germline V gene provides CDR1 SGDLS and CDR2 YYNGEE. The CDR3 contains 14 residues, cysteine and phenylalanine counted. Only CDR3 DNA remains: 42 bases, in frame from the first base. Trimming costs V 0 bases and J 6 bases, and their ends lie 9 bases apart. Library preparation used the immunoSEQ multiplex PCR assay. For the multiplex PCR, a mixture combining 60 forward primers for TCR Vbeta segments and 13 reverse primers for TCR Jbeta segments was used. The CDR3 region of rearranged TCR beta genes was amplified from genomic DNA with a multiplex PCR assay. On the Illumina HiSeq System, the amplified TCR beta libraries were sequenced as 87-base-pair reads. Concerning the study's data processing: In a later analysis, 80 million or so unique TCR beta chains were counted across the 500 to 700 repertoires, and roughly 10 million of these chains were shared by at least two donors. Raw reads were error-corrected and collapsed into unique sequences by a nearest-neighbor algorithm in which closely related sequences were merged to remove PCR and sequencing errors. Alignment of CDR3 sequences to IMGT reference sequences was used to assign V, D and J gene segments. For a sequence to be retained, a match of at least six nucleotides was required to both a V gene segment and a J gene segment. Rearrangements were called productive when the CDR3 lacked stop codons and stayed in frame with V and J; all others were non-productive. Following IMGT convention, CDR3 was defined as the stretch from the second conserved V-encoded cysteine to the conserved J-encoded phenylalanine. In an earlier analysis of 550 to 650 of the donors, sequences lacking an unambiguous match to a single V gene segment were excluded. In an earlier analysis of more than 500 of the donors, a V segment was called functional when productive rearrangements were above 56.7%, and segregating when the standard deviation between donors exceeded 5%. A statistical classification framework was built to diagnose cytomegalovirus status from the catalog of TCR beta chain sequences. V and J gene assignment, in a later analysis, came from comparing TCR nucleotide sequences with IMGT/GENE-DB human TR gene sequences. Using the TCRdist pipeline, a later analysis assigned CDR3 sequences along with most-parsimonious VDJ recombination scenarios. In a later analysis, each TCR beta chain was defined by its CDR3 amino acid sequence together with its V-gene family, and reads lacking a unique V-gene family were excluded. A later analysis removed roughly 590 highly shared, low-generation-probability nucleotide sequences to deal with suspected cross-contamination and a sequencing artifact. A later analysis calculated a clonal expansion index for each public chain from normalized within-repertoire ranks of inferred template counts. In a later analysis, generation probabilities were computed with a VDJ recombination model fitted to out-of-frame rearrangements, and the resulting probabilities were checked against IGoR. A later analysis scored TCR-TCR, TCR-HLA and TCR-CMV co-occurrence with hypergeometric tests, applying a repertoire-size bias correction to TCR pairs. In a later analysis, false discovery rates were estimated by permuting HLA or CMV assignments 20 times. In a later analysis, co-occurring TCRs were grouped with DBSCAN, and TCRdist sequence similarity was added when clustering was performed within HLA-allele-positive subsets. For co-occurrence clustering, repertoires with fewer than 30,000 or more than 120,000 public chains were excluded, along with four to six repertoires with anomalous nucleotide sharing. As stored in TCRdb, this immuneACCESS dataset retains in-frame rearrangements with V and J assigned. A fraction of the clones does not appear; measured against another copy, unresolved V genes explain less than half of the discrepancy, and the remainder lacks a known reason. V, J and clone size were drawn from that table, and D and trimming were deduced from the DNA. In all, the sample holds 95,000 to 100,000 clones, and about 85% of those were seen once. In total, the top ten clones hold about 3.7% of the sample.

Broader findings and caveats from the paper: A later analysis found that TCR association rates varied across HLA loci, with DRB1 alleles showing the most associated TCRs and HLA-C alleles the fewest. Immune exposure information for the cohort was limited to CMV serostatus. A further reported finding was that TCR beta sequences accurately predicted the HLA-A and HLA-B alleles for most subjects in the first cohort. Some IMGT-functional V segments, including TRBV6-2 and TRBV6-3, could not be told apart with the 87-base-pair reads, so those segments were excluded. In both the original and validation cohorts, the classifier was reported to diagnose cytomegalovirus status with high specificity and sensitivity. While some public TCRs were present in many individuals, most TCR sequences turned up only very rarely across donors. When HLA alleles, especially DR and DQ, strongly co-occurred, attributing TCR associations to individual alleles was difficult. Because HLA typing was missing for some donors at each locus, association tests included only the typed subset. In an earlier analysis of approximately 590 of the donors, most TCR beta V segments appeared in productive rearrangements about 87% or about 30% of the time, broadly matching IMGT annotations. Correlated functional status among segregating V segments might reflect linkage disequilibrium, but an unknown experimental factor could not be ruled out. In this cohort, only TCR beta chains were sequenced, and detectable features were limited by the absence of alpha or paired-chain data. Compared with equally common non-associated chains, HLA-associated TCR beta chains in a later analysis were more clonally expanded and had lower generation probabilities. According to a later analysis, parvovirus B19, influenza, CMV and Epstein-Barr virus appeared linked to several top co-occurrence clusters. In a later genetic analysis, fewer N-insertions in productive TCRs were reported among donors in an Asian-associated ancestry cluster than the roughly 710-donor mean. A cluster of highly shared sequence variants was judged likely to be a technical artifact of the sequencing pipeline. An association between a missense DCLRE1C variant and V-gene and J-gene trimming of TCR beta chains was found in a later genetic analysis and replicated in an independent cohort. A later analysis found that most CMV-associated TCR beta chains appeared HLA-restricted, with HLA associations seemingly driven largely by CMV exposure. The authors suggested that the approach could potentially be extended to other disease states and immunological phenotypes. In vitro tests confirmed that a few of the cytomegalovirus-associated TCR beta chains recognize cytomegalovirus antigens. About 17 rarely observed V segments, including chromosome 9 orphons, were excluded from the earlier analysis of some 590 of the donors because counts were too low. The study listed 150 to 200 TCR beta chains as associated with cytomegalovirus. Sequencing depth was assumed to be roughly uniform across donors in the presence/absence analyses, though that assumption may not hold. At a false discovery rate of 0.05, a later analysis linked under 20,000 TCR beta sequences to specific HLA alleles.

The cohort comprised some 730 healthy bone marrow donors. At the time of sampling, all cohort members were nominally healthy, though unrecorded immune exposures were likely present. The donor was CMV seronegative and belonged to the group of around 400 seronegative cohort members. Every donor gave a peripheral blood sample, and the peripheral blood mononuclear cells from that sample were used for TCR beta sequencing. Genomic DNA extraction from the blood cell samples was performed with the Qiagen DNeasy Blood Extraction Kit. For this clone: Its antigen has not been determined. No quality values exist for individual bases; no much larger clone is one base distant.

This receptor was obtained from a man aged 25 to 40 in good health and CMV-seronegative. What was sequenced was PBMCs. This receptor chain uses TRBV9 and TRBJ2-2; TRBD2 is a weak D gene call, 6 bases matching. At the DNA level, the sequence is TGTGCCAGCAGCGTAGCTACTAGCCCCGGGGAGCTGTTTTTT. Its amino acids are CASSVATSPGELFF.